Given below is one TCR beta chain in context. The data are from a study of cytomegalovirus exposure and HLA in healthy donors. 60 Vbeta and 13 Jbeta primers were used in PCR. Repertoires were generated with immunoSEQ multiplex PCR, while TCRdb's copy carries only in-frame clones and drops some. The table lists just over 150,000 clones, under 90% of them singletons. The sample comprised PBMCs. This clonotype was obtained from a man aged 18 to 30 in good health and CMV-seronegative.

CDR3 bases: TGTGCCAGCAGTTTATTCCGGGACTCCTACGAGCAGTACTTC. The encoded protein is CASSLFRDSYEQYF. The genes are TRBV28 and TRBJ2-7, with D maybe TRBD2 (5 bases). The CDR3 length is 14 residues. V dropped 1 base and J dropped 0 bases, with 7 bases sitting between them. Germline CDR1 is MDHEN and CDR2 is SYDVKM.